This TCR beta chain was sequenced in a study of cytomegalovirus exposure and HLA in healthy donors. Study results and limitations: Per published accounts, TCR beta sequences correctly predicted the HLA-A and HLA-B alleles of most subjects. CMV serostatus was the only immune exposure information that was available. Association of a missense DCLRE1C variant with TCR beta V- and J-gene trimming was reported in a later analysis.

The PCR contained 60 Vbeta and 13 Jbeta primers. Clones were sequenced by immunoSEQ multiplex PCR, and TCRdb holds only the in-frame ones, with some missing. The table has roughly 180,000 clones, 82% seen once. With regard to this clone: The antigen is not known.

With 1 base removed from V and 0 bases from J, the gap between germline ends came to 10 bases. The CDR3 has 16 amino acids. From germline, CDR1 is MDHEN and CDR2 SYDVKM. This rearrangement joins TRBV28 to TRBJ1-3; D uncertain. The sequencing input was PBMCs. The source is a man aged 35 to 55 in good health and CMV-seronegative. The CDR3 region is CASSLLPRPSGNTIYF. CDR3 DNA: TGTGCCAGCAGTTTATTGCCTAGGCCCTCTGGAAACACCATATATTTT.